The following is a T cell receptor beta chain sequence with its context. The data derive from a study of cytomegalovirus exposure and HLA in healthy donors. PCR employed 60 Vbeta and 13 Jbeta primers. Data came from immunoSEQ multiplex PCR; TCRdb stores just in-frame clones and leaves some out. This table has roughly 200,000 clones, 70% to 90% appearing once. The length of the CDR3 is 15 residues. Germline V CDR1 and CDR2: SGHVS, FNYEAQ. Trimming took off 5 bases at V and 0 bases at J, with 14 bases between the two ends. This chain connects TRBV7-6 to TRBJ2-7, with D uncertain. Specimen: PBMCs. The clonotype was recovered from a woman aged 45-65 years in good health and CMV-seronegative. The CDR3 sequence is CASSPELASSYEQYF. The CDR3 region has the DNA TGTGCCAGCAGCCCCGAGTTAGCTAGCTCCTACGAGCAGTACTTC.